This TCR beta chain came from a study of T cells in Graves' hyperthyroidism and ophthalmopathy. RNA transcripts served as the template for amplifying TCR beta CDR3 regions. The TCR CDR3 was amplified in a first-round RT-PCR using the HTBI primer set. TCRdb reprocessed the multiplex PCR reads with MiXCR, giving one entry per CDR3 protein. This sample carries more than 500,000 distinct CDR3 sequences, around 46% of them seen once, and the ten largest clones take around 20%. This clonotype was observed a handful of times. Its target is not known. Given a much more abundant clone one base away, this may be a read error. Study-level results: Ophthalmopathy was model-predicted a median 6.5 months pre-onset. Expanded thyroid clonotypes (above 0.001) were mostly also found in blood.

This TCR was recovered from an adult woman with Graves' disease, either hyperthyroidism or ophthalmopathy (not recorded which). Sequencing input: peripheral blood or thyroid tissue (not recorded which).

The CDR3 DNA follows: TGTGCCAGCAGCCCTAGCGAGCGGTTCGAGCAGTACTTC. This codes for CASSPSERFEQYF. V and J are TRBV14 and TRBJ2-7, with TRBD2 as a possible D gene (6 bases). This CDR3 region has 13 residues. The germline CDR1 and CDR2 sequences are SGHDN and FVKESK. V shed 4 bases and J shed 6 bases, with 13 bases lying between them.